This T cell receptor (beta chain) comes out of a study of blood T cells in healthy people across ages. Findings and limits, study-wide: Roughly linear declines in TCR beta diversity per million T cells occurred with age.

A word on this clonotype: The antigen is not known.

Donors gave about 9.3 milliliters of peripheral blood apiece. Alongside a J-beta primer mix, a sample-barcoded 5' primer served in a second PCR lasting about 6 to 11 cycles. TCRdb fed the 5' RACE reads into MiXCR, producing one record per CDR3 protein. The sample lists fewer than 800,000 distinct CDR3 sequences, around half occurring once. The germline V gene has CDR1 LGHDT and CDR2 YNNKEL (reference sequence). The CDR3 sequence is 20 residues long. The V gene lost 3 bases and the J gene lost 0 bases, with 25 bases spanning the gap. The sequenced sample was blood. This sequence was found in a woman aged 60 to 75 in good health. The chain couples TRBV3-1 to TRBJ2-3, with D possibly matching TRBD2 (7 bases). CDR3 residues: CASSHLVGGGRFSSTDTQYF. For the CDR3, the DNA is TGTGCCAGCAGCCATCTCGTTGGGGGCGGGAGATTCTCTAGCACAGATACGCAGTATTTT.